The 5 T cell receptor beta chains below all came from one sample that was sequenced in a study of blood T cell repertoires in COVID-19. Assay: immunoSEQ multiplex PCR; the TCRdb copy retains only in-frame clones and omits some. The sample shows a few hundred thousand clones, 89% of them seen only once. Input material: PBMCs or T cells enriched from blood (not recorded which). The receptors originated from a young woman who had recovered from COVID-19.

The V call is TRBV19, the J call TRBJ1-1, with D possibly matching TRBD1 (6 bases). The V and J ends lost 7 bases and 6 bases respectively, with 21 bases between them. The V gene's germline CDR1 is LNHDA and CDR2 SQIVND (reference sequence). The CDR3 contains 15 residues. In nucleotides, the CDR3 is TGTGCCAGTACCCCTCCGAGACAGGCGACTGCTGAAGCTTTCTTT. Translation gives CASTPPRQATAEAFF. Filled out from reference TRBV19 and TRBJ1-1, the complete variable domain reads DGGITQSPKYLFRKEGQNVTLSCEQNLNHDAMYWYRQDPGQGLRLIYYSQIVNDFQKGDIAEGYSVSREKKESFPLTVTSAQKNPTAFYLCASTPPRQATAEAFFGQGTRLTVV.

The chain has TRBV6-6 and TRBJ1-5, with a possible D match to TRBD1 (5 bases). V gave up 0 bases and J gave up 1 base, with 7 bases separating them. Germline CDR1 reads MNHNY; CDR2 reads SVGAGI (reference sequence). The CDR3 consists of 15 residues. The chain's CDR3 is CASSYSQGSNQPQHF. The CDR3 DNA follows: TGTGCCAGCAGTTACTCCCAGGGAAGCAATCAGCCCCAGCATTTT.

The chain employs TRBV2 and TRBJ1-2; 7 nucleotides line up with TRBD1. J was trimmed by 6 bases and V by 3 bases; bases with no gene match: 16. Germline CDR1 and CDR2: SNHLY and FYNNEI. CDR3 length equals 17 residues. The CDR3 nucleotides are TGTGCCAGCAGTGACTATGGGACAGCGCTTAATCTCGATGGCTACACCTTC. Translation: CASSDYGTALNLDGYTF.

This chain connects TRBV5-1 to TRBJ1-2, with TRBD1 identical over 7 bases. J was trimmed by 8 bases and V by 2 bases; bases with no gene match: 6. The CDR3 consists of 13 residues. Germline CDR1 is SGHRS and CDR2 is YFSETQ. CDR3 region: CASSFDRADGYTF. The CDR3 nucleotides read TGCGCCAGCAGCTTTGACAGGGCGGACGGCTACACCTTC.

The rearrangement uses TRBV28 and TRBJ2-2; D is uncertain. Trimming removed 2 bases at V and 6 bases at J, with 7 bases between. The CDR3 sequence is 13 residues long. Germline assignment: CDR1 MDHEN and CDR2 SYDVKM. The CDR3 coding sequence is TGTGCCAGCAGTTTACGGGTTTCCGGGGAGCTGTTTTTT. Its protein is CASSLRVSGELFF.